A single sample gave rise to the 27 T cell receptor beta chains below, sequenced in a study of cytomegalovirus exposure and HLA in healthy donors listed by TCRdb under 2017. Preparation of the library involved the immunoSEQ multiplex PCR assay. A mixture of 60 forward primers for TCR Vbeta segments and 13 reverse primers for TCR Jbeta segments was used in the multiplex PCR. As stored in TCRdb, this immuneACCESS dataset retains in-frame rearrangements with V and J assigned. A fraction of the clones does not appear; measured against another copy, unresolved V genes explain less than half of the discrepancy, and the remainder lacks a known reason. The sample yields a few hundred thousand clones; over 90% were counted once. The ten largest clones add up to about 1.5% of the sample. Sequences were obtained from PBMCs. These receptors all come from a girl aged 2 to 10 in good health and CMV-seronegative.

As DNA, the CDR3 is TGTGCCAGCAGCTCGAGTCCCCAACCGCCCGGGGAGCTGTTTTTT. This codes for CASSSSPQPPGELFF. V usage is TRBV7-2 and J usage is TRBJ2-2; D remains ambiguous. CDR1 and CDR2 from the germline V gene are SGHTA and FQGNSA. There are 15 residues in the CDR3. Between the trimmed V and J ends, which lost 4 bases and 6 bases, there was a span of 15 bases.

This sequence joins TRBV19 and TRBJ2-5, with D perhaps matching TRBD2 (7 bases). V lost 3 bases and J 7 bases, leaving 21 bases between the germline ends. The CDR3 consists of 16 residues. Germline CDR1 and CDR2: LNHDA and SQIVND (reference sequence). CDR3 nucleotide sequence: TGTGCCAGTAGTATTTGGTTCGGGGGGCAGCTTGTGACCCAGTACTTC. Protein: CASSIWFGGQLVTQYF.

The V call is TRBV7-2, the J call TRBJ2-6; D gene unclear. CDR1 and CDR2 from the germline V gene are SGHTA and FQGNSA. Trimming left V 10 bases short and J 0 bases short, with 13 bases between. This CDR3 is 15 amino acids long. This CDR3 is CATNPMVSGANVLTF. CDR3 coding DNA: TGTGCCACCAACCCTATGGTCTCTGGGGCCAACGTCCTGACTTTC.

CDR3 loop: CASIPTTGQRTDTQYF. CDR3 sequence (DNA): TGTGCCAGCATCCCCACCACGGGACAACGGACAGATACGCAGTATTTT. The rearrangement uses TRBV6-6 and TRBJ2-3; TRBD1 is a possible D gene (6 bases). V was clipped by 7 bases and J by 3 bases, with 20 bases between them. This CDR3 has 16 residues. Germline assignment: CDR1 MNHNY and CDR2 SVGAGI (reference sequence).

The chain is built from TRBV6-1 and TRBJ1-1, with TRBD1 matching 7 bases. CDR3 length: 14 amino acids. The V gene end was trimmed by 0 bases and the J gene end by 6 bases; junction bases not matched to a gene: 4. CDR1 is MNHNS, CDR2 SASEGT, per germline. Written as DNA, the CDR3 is TGTGCCAGCAGTGAAGCGACAGGGACGGCTGAAGCTTTCTTT. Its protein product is CASSEATGTAEAFF.

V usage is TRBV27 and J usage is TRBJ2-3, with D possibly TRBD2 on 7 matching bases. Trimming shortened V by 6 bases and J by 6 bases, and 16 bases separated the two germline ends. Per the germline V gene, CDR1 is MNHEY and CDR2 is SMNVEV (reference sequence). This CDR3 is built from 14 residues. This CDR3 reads CASSRLGGPDTQYF. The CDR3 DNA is TGTGCCAGCAGCCGACTGGGGGGGCCGGATACGCAGTATTTT.

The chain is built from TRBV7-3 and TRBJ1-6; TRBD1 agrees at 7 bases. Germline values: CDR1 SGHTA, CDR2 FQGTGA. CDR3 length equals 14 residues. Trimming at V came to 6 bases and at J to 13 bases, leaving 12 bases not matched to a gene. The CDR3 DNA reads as TGTGCCAGCAGTCAAACAGGGGACCAGTCCCCCCTCCACTTT. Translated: CASSQTGDQSPLHF.

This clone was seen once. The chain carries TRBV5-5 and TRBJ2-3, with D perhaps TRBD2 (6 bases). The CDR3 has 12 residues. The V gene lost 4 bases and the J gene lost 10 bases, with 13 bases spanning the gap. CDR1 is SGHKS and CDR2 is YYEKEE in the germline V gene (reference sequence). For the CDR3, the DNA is TGTGCCAGCAGCCGCGGGGCAGGCCCGCAGTATTTT. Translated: CASSRGAGPQYF.

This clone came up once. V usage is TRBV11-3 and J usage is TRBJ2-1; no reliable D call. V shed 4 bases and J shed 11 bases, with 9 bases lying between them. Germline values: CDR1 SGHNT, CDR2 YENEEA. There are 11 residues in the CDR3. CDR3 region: CASSSHLKQFF. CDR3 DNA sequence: TGTGCCAGCAGCTCCCACTTAAAGCAGTTCTTC.

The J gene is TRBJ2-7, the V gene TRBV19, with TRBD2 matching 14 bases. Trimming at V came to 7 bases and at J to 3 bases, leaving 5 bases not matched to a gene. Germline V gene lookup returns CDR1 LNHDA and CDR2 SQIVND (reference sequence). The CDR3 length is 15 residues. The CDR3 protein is CASTPGTSGSYEQYF. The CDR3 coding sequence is TGTGCCAGTACCCCCGGGACTAGCGGGAGCTACGAGCAGTACTTC.

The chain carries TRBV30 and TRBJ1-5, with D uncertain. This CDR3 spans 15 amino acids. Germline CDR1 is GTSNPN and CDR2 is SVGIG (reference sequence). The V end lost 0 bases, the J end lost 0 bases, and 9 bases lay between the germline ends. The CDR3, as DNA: TGTGCCTGGAGTGTTGGGCGTCATAGCAATCAGCCCCAGCATTTT. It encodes CAWSVGRHSNQPQHF.

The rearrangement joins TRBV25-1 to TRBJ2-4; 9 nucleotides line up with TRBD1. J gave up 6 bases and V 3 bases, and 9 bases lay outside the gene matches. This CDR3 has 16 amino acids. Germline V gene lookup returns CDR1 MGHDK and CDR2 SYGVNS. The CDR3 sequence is CASSDSGTGRTNIQYF. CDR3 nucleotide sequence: TGTGCCAGCAGTGACTCAGGGACAGGGAGGACAAACATTCAGTACTTC.

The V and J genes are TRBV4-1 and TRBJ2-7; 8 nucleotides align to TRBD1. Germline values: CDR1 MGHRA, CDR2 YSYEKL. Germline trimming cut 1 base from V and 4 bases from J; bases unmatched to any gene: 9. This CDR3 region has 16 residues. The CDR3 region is CASSQVGQVFSYEQYF. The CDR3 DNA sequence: TGCGCCAGCAGCCAAGTGGGACAGGTGTTCTCGTACGAGCAGTACTTC.

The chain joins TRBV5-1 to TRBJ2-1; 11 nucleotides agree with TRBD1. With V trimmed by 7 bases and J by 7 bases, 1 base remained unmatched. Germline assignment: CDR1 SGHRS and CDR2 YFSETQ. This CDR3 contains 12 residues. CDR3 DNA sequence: TGCGCCAGCGGACAGGGGGCGAATGAGCAGTTCTTC. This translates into CASGQGANEQFF.

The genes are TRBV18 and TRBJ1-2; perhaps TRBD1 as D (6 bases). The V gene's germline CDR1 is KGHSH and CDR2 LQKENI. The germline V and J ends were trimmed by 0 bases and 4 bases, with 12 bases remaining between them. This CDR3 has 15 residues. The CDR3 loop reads CASSPPMTGSYGYTF. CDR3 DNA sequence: TGTGCCAGCTCACCACCCATGACAGGTTCCTATGGCTACACCTTC.

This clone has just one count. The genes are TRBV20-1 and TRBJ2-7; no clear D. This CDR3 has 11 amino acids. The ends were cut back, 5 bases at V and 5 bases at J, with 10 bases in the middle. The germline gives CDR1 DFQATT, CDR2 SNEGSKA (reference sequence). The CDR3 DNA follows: TGCAGTGCTGCGCCCAAGAACGAGCAGTACTTC. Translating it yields CSAAPKNEQYF.

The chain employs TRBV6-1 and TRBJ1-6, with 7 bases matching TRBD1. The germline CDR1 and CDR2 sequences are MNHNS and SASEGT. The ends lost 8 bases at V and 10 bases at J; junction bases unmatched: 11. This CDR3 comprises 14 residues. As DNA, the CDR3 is TGTGCCAGCTGGGGCAGGGGGATCGACTCACCCCTCCACTTT. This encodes CASWGRGIDSPLHF.

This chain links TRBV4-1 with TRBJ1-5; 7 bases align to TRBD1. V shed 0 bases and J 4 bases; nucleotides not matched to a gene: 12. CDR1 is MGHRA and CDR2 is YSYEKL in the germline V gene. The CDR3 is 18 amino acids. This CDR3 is CASSQDAKGAMGNQPQHF. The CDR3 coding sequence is TGCGCCAGCAGCCAAGATGCAAAGGGGGCTATGGGAAATCAGCCCCAGCATTTT.

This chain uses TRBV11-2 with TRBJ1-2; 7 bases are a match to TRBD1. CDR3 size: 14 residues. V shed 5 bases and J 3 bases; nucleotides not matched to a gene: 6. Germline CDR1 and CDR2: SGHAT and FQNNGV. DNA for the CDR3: TGTGCCAGCAGCCCGTATGACAGGGACTATGGCTACACCTTC. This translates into CASSPYDRDYGYTF.

CDR3 nucleotides: TGCGCCAGCAGCTTGGGAAACAGGGGGATCCAAGAGACCCAGTACTTC. Residues: CASSLGNRGIQETQYF. The chain carries TRBV5-1 and TRBJ2-5; 8 nucleotides align to TRBD1. This CDR3 has 16 residues. The V segment lost 0 bases and the J segment 1 base; nucleotides outside the gene matches: 5. Germline V CDR1 and CDR2: SGHRS, YFSETQ.

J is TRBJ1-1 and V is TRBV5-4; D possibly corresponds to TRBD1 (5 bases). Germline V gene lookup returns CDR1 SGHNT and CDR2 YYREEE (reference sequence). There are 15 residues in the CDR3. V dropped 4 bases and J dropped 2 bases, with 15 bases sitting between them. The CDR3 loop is CASSVRQFKNTEAFF. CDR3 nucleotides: TGTGCCAGCAGCGTGAGACAGTTTAAAAACACTGAAGCTTTCTTT.

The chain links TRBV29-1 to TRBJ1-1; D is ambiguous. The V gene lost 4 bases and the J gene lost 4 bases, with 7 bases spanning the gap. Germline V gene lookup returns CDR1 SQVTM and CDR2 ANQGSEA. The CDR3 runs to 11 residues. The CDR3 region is CSVGEGTEAFF. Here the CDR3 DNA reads TGCAGCGTTGGGGAGGGCACTGAAGCTTTCTTT.

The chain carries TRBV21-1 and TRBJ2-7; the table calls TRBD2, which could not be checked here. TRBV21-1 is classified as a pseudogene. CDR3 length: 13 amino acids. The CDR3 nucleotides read TGTGCCAGCAGCTCCGGGAACTCCTACGAGCAGTACTTC. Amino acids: CASSSGNSYEQYF.

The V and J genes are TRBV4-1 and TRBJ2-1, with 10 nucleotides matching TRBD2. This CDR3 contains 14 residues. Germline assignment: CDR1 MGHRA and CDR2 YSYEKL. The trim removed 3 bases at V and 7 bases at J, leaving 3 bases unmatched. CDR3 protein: CASSHLAGANEQFF. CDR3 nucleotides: TGCGCCAGCAGCCACCTAGCGGGGGCAAATGAGCAGTTCTTC.

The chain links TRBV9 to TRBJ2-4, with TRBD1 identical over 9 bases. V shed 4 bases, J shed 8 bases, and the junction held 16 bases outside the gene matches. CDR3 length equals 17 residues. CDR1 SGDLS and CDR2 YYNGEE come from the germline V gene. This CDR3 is CASSLYQGGTGRDIQYF. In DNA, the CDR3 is TGTGCCAGCAGCCTCTACCAGGGGGGGACAGGGCGGGACATTCAGTACTTC.

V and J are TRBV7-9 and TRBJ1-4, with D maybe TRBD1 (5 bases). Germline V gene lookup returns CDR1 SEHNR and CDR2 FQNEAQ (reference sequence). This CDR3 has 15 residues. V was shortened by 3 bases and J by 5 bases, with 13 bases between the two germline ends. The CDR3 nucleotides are TGTGCCAGCAGCTTGGCCGGGGGGGTGAATGAAAAACTGTTTTTT. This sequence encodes CASSLAGGVNEKLFF.

The CDR3 DNA reads as TGTGCCAGCAGCTTATCGGCAGGGGATGAGGGTGCTTTCTTT. It codes for CASSLSAGDEGAFF. The chain links TRBV7-6 to TRBJ1-1, with D possibly matching TRBD1 (6 bases). The CDR3 totals 14 residues. The germline gives CDR1 SGHVS, CDR2 FNYEAQ. Trimming cost V 2 bases and J 11 bases, with 18 bases left between them. The variable domain in full, completed from reference TRBV7-6 and TRBJ1-1, reads GAGVSQSPRYKVTKRGQDVALRCDPISGHVSLYWYRQALGQGPEFLTYFNYEAQQDKSGLPNDRFSAERPEGSISTLTIQRTEQRDSAMYRCASSLSAGDEGAFFGQGTRLTVV.